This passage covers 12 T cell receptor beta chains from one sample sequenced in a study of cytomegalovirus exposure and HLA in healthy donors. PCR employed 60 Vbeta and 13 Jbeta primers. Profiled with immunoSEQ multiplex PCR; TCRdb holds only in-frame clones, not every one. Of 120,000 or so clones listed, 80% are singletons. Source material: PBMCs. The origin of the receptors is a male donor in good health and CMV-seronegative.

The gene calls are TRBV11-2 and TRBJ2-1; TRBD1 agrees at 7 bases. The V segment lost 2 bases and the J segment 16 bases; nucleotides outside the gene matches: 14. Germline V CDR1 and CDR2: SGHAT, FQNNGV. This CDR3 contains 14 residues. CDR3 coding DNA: TGTGCCAGCAGCTTATCGGGTCGGCGAAGGGGGCTTTTCTTC. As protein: CASSLSGRRRGLFF.

The CDR3 here is CASSSQGVDQPQHF. In DNA form, the CDR3 reads TGTGCCAGCAGCTCCCAGGGGGTCGATCAGCCCCAGCATTTT. The chain links TRBV7-2 to TRBJ1-5; TRBD1 matches 7 bases. Germline loops: CDR1 SGHTA, CDR2 FQGNSA. V trimming: 4 bases; J trimming: 5 bases; junction bases outside the gene matches: 5. The CDR3 consists of 14 residues.

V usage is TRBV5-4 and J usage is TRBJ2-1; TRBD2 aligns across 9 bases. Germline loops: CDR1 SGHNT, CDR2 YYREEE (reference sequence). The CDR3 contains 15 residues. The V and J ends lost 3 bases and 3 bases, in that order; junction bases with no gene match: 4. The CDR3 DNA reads TGTGCCAGCAGCTATACTAGCGGGTTCTACAATGAGCAGTTCTTC. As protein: CASSYTSGFYNEQFF.

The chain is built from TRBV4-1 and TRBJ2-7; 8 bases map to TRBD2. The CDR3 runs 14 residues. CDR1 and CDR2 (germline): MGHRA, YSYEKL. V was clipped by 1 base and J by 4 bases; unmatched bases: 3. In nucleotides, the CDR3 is TGCGCCAGCAGCCAAGGGGCTAGCGGGTACGAGCAGTACTTC. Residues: CASSQGASGYEQYF.

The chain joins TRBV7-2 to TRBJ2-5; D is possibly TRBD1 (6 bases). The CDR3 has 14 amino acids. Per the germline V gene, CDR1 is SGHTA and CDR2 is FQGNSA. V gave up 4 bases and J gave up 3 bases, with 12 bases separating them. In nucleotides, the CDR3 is TGTGCCAGCAGCTCGGACAGCCTAAAAGAGACCCAGTACTTC. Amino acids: CASSSDSLKETQYF.

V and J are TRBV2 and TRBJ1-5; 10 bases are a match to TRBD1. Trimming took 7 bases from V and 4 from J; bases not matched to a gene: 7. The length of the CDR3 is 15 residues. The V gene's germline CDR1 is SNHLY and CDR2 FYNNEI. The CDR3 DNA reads TGTGCCAGCAACAGTTGGACAGGGGGTAATCAGCCCCAGCATTTT. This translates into CASNSWTGGNQPQHF.

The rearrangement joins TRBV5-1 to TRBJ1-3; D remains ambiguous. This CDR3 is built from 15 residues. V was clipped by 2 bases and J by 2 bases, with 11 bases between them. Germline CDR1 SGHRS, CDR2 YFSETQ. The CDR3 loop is CASSFSGIPGNTIYF. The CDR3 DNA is TGCGCCAGCAGCTTTTCGGGGATCCCTGGAAACACCATATATTTT.

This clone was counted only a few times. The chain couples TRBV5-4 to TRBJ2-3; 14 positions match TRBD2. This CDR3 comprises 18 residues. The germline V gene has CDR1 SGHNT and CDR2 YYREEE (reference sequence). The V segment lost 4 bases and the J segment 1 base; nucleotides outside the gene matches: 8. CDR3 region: CASSPRLAGGMGTDTQYF. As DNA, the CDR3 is TGTGCCAGCAGCCCTAGACTAGCGGGGGGGATGGGCACAGATACGCAGTATTTT.

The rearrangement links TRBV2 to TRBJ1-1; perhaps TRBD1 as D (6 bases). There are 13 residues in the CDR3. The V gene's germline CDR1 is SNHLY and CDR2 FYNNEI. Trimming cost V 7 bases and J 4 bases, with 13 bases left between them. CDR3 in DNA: TGTGCCAGCACCCAAGGACAGACCACTGAAGCTTTCTTT. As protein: CASTQGQTTEAFF.

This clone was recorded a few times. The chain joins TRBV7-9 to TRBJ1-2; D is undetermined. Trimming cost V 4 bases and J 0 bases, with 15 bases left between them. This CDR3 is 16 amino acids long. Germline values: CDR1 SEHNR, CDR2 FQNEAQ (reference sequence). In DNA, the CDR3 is TGTGCCAGCAGCTCGACCCTCCGGAGATCTAACTATGGCTACACCTTC. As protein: CASSSTLRRSNYGYTF. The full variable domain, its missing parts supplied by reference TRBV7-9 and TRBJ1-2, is DTGVSQNPRHKITKRGQNVTFRCDPISEHNRLYWYRQTLGQGPEFLTYFQNEAQLEKSRLLSDRFSAERPKGSFSTLEIQRTEQGDSAMYLCASSSTLRRSNYGYTFGSGTRLTVV.

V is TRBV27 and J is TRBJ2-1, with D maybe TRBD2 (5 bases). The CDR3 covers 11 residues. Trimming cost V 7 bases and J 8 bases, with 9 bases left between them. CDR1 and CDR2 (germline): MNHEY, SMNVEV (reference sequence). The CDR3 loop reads CASTGNHEQFF. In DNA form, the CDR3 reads TGTGCCAGCACCGGGAACCATGAGCAGTTCTTC.

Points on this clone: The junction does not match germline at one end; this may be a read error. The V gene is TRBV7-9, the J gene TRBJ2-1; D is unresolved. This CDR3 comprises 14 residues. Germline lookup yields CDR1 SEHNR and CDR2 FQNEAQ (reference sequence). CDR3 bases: TGTTCCAGCAGCTTATTCCTAGTAGACAATGAGCAGTTCTTC. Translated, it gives CSSSLFLVDNEQFF.